This T cell receptor beta chain originates from a study of blood T cell repertoires in COVID-19. Some clones are missing from TCRdb's copy, which holds only in-frame ones; the method was immunoSEQ multiplex PCR. Of a few hundred thousand clones detected, about 84% appear once; the ten largest clones hold about 4.5%. This CDR3 has 12 residues. Trimming pared 7 bases from V and 5 bases from J, leaving 12 bases between. Germline CDR1 reads SNHLY; CDR2 reads FYNNEI. All enrollees were roughly 18 to 90 years old and from approximately 25 US areas. Cohorts were assigned according to the clinical history that participants reported. This clone was detected a few times.

Sequencing was done on a sample of PBMCs or T cells enriched from blood (not recorded which). The rearrangement uses TRBV2 and TRBJ2-7, with a weak D call TRBD1 (5 bases). The sequence derives from a man under 40 with acute COVID-19. CDR3: CASKGASDEQYF. CDR3 nucleotides: TGTGCCAGCAAAGGGGCCAGTGACGAGCAGTACTTC. Based on the CDR3 plus reference TRBV2 and TRBJ2-7, the full variable domain is EPEVTQTPSHQVTQMGQEVILRCVPISNHLYFYWYRQILGQKVEFLVSFYNNEISEKSEIFDDQFSVERPDGSNFTLKIRSTKLEDSAMYFCASKGASDEQYFGPGTRLTVT.